The present T cell receptor (beta chain) was sequenced within a study of T cells in Graves' hyperthyroidism and ophthalmopathy. The investigators amplified TCR beta CDR3 regions from RNA transcripts. In the first-round RT-PCR of the TCR CDR3, the HTBI primer set was used. TCRdb reprocessed the multiplex PCR reads via MiXCR and lists one record per CDR3 protein. The sample lists a few hundred thousand distinct CDR3 sequences; roughly 20% were seen once. The CDR3 consists of 12 residues. The ends were cut back, 9 bases at V and 5 bases at J, with 13 bases in the middle. Looked up from germline, CDR1 is MNHEY and CDR2 is SMNVEV (reference sequence).

The chain is built from TRBV27 and TRBJ1-1, with unresolved D. This TCR was recovered from a man younger than 35 with Graves' hyperthyroidism. Sequencing was performed on blood. The DNA of the CDR3 is TGTGCCAGTTGGAAAAGAGGAACTGAAGCTTTCTTT. Its protein is CASWKRGTEAFF.